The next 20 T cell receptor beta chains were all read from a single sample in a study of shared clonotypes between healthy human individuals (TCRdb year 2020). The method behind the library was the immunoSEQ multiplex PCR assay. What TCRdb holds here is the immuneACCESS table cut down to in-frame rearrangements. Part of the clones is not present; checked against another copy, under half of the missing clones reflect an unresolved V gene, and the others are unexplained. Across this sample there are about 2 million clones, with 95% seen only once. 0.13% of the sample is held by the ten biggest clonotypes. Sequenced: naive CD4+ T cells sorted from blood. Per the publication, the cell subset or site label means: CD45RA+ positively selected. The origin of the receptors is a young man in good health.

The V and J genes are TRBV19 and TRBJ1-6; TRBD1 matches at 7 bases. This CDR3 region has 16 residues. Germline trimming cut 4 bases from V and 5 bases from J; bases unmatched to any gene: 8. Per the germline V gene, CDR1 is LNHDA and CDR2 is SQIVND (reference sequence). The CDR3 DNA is TGTGCCAGTAGTAAGTACAGAGACAGGGATAATTCACCCCTCCACTTT. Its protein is CASSKYRDRDNSPLHF.

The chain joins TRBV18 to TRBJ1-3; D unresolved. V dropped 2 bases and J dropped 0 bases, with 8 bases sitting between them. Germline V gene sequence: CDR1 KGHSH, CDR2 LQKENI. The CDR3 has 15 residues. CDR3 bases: TGTGCCAGCTCACCATTCCGGGACTCTGGAAACACCATATATTTT. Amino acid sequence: CASSPFRDSGNTIYF.

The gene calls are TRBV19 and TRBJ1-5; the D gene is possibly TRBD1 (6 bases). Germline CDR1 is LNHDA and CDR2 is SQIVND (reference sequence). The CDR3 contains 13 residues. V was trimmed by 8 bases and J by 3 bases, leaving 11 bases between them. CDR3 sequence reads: CASFGQLNQPQHF. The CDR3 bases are TGTGCCAGTTTCGGACAGCTCAATCAGCCCCAGCATTTT.

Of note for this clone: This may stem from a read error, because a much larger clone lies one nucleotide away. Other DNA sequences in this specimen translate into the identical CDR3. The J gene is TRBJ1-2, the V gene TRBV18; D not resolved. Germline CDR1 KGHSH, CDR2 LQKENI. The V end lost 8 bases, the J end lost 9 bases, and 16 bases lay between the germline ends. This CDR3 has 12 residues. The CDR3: CASDTLGMSYTF. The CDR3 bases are TGTGCCAGCGATACGCTGGGTATGAGCTACACCTTC.

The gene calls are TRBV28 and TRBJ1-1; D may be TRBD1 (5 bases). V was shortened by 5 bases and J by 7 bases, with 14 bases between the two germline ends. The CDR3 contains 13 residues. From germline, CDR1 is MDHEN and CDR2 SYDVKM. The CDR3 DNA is TGTGCCAGCAGTCCCCCGAAGGACAATGAAGCTTTCTTT. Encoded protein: CASSPPKDNEAFF.

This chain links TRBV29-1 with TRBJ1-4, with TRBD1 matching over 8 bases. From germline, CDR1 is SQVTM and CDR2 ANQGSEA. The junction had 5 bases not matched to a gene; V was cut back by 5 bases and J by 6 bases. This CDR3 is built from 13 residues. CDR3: CSVYGQGDEKLFF. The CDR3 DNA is TGCAGCGTTTATGGACAGGGTGATGAAAAACTGTTTTTT.

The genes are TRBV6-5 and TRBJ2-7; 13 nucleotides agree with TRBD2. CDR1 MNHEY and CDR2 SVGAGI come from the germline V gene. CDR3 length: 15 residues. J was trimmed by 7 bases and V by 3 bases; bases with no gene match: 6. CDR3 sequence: CASSYEGLAGREQYF. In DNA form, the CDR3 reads TGTGCCAGCAGTTATGAGGGACTAGCGGGACGAGAGCAGTACTTC.

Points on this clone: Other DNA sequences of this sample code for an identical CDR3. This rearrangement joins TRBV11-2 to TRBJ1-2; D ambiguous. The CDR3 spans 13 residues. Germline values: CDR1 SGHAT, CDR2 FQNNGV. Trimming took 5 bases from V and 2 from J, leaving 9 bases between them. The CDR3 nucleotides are TGTGCCAGCAGCCCCGGGAAGAACTATGGCTACACCTTC. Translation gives CASSPGKNYGYTF.

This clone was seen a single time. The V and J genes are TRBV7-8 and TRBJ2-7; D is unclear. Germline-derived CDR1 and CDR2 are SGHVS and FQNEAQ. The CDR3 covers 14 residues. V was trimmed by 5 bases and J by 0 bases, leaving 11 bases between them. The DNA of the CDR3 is TGTGCCAGCAGCCCTACTCGCGTCTCCTACGAGCAGTACTTC. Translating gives CASSPTRVSYEQYF.

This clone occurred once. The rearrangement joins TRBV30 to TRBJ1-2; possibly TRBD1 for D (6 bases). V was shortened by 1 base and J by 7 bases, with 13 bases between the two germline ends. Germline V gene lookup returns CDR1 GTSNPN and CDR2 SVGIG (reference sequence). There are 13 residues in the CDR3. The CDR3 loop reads CAWSERGASGYTF. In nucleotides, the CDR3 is TGTGCCTGGAGTGAGAGGGGGGCCAGTGGCTACACCTTC.

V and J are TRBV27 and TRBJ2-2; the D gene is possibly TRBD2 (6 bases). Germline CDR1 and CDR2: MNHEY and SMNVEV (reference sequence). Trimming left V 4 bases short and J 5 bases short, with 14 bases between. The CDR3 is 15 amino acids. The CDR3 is CASSSGGRGTGELFF. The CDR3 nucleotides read TGTGCCAGCAGTTCAGGAGGGCGCGGAACCGGGGAGCTGTTTTTT.

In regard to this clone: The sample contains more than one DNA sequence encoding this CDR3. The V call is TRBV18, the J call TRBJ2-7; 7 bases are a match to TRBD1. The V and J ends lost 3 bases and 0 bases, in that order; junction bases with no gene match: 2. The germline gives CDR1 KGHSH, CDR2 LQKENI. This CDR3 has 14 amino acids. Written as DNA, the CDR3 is TGTGCCAGCTCACCCCGGGACAGCTCCTACGAGCAGTACTTC. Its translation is CASSPRDSSYEQYF.

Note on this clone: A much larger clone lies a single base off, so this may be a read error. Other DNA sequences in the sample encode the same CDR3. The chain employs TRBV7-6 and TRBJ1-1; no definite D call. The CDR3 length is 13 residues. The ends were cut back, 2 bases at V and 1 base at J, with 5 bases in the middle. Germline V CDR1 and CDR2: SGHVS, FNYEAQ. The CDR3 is CASSLRQNTEAFF. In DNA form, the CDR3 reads TGTGCCAGCAGCTTAAGGCAGAACACTGAAGCTTTCTTT.

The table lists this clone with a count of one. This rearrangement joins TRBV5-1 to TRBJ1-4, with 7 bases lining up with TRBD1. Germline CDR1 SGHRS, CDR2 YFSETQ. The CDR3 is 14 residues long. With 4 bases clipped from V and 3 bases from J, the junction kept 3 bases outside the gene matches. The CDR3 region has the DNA TGCGCCAGCAGCCAGACAGGGTCTAATGAAAAACTGTTTTTT. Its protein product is CASSQTGSNEKLFF.

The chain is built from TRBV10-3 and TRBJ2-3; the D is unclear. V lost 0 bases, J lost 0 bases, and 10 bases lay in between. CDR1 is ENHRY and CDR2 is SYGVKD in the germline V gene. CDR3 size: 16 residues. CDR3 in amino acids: CAISESEVPSTDTQYF. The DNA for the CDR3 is TGTGCCATCAGTGAGTCTGAGGTTCCAAGCACAGATACGCAGTATTTT.

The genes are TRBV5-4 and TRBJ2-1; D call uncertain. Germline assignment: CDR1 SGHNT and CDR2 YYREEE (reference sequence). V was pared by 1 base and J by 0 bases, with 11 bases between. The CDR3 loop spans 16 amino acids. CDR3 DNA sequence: TGTGCCAGCAGCTTGCATCTCGCCAGCTCCTACAATGAGCAGTTCTTC. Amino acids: CASSLHLASSYNEQFF.

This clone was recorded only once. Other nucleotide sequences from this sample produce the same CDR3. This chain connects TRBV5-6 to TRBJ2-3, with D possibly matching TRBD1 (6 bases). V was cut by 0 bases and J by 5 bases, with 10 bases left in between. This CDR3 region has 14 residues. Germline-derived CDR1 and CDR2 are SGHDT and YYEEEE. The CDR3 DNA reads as TGTGCCAGCAGCTTGGACAGGGTACAAGATACGCAGTATTTT. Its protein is CASSLDRVQDTQYF.

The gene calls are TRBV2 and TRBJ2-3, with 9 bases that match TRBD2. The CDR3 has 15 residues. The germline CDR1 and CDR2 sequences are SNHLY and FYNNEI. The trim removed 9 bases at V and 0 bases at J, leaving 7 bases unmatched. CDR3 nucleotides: TGTGCCAGGCGGGCTAGCGGGACTAGCACAGATACGCAGTATTTT. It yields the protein CARRASGTSTDTQYF.

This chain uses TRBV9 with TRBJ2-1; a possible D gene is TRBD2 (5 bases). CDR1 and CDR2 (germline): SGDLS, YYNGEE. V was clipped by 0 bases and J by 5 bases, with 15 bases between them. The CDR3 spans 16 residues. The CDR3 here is CASSVGGYNPHNEQFF. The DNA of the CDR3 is TGTGCCAGCAGCGTAGGAGGGTATAACCCCCACAATGAGCAGTTCTTC.

The CDR3 loop is CASSYSASRDTQYF. CDR3 DNA: TGTGCCAGCAGTTACTCGGCTAGTAGGGATACGCAGTATTTT. The chain has TRBV6-5 and TRBJ2-3; D not certain. Trimming cost V 0 bases and J 6 bases, with 10 bases left between them. The length of the CDR3 is 14 residues. Germline CDR1 MNHEY, CDR2 SVGAGI.